What follows is one TCR beta chain and its context. Its antigen remains undetermined. Base qualities are not provided; no much larger clone lies one nucleotide away. This specimen comes from a study of blood T cells in healthy people across ages (dated by TCRdb to about 2015). Concerning the study at large: In model experiments, roughly one uniquely barcoded TCR beta cDNA molecule per two T cells was captured by template switching. To track age-related changes in TCR beta repertoire diversity, the study relied on deep sequencing normalized with unique cDNA molecular identifiers. Four age groups were formed from the donors: young (average 16 years), middle-aged (just under 40), aged (over 55) and long-lived (less than 85). Two additional independent replicas of 1 million unique cDNA reads from the same blood draw were analyzed for two donors (one aged 18 to 30 and one aged 80 or older).

The paper's findings and limits, for the study overall: Since profiling was done on bulk unsorted PBMCs, naive and antigen-experienced compartments could not be conclusively compared. Because the CMV infection status of the donors was unknown, age-related changes in expanded clonotypes may potentially have been confounded. Observed TCR beta diversity per million T cells fell roughly linearly with age, and a significant reduction was already apparent by age about 38. Compared with the aged group, the long-lived group had more naive CD4+ T cells, fewer expanded clones and increased TCR diversity, a pattern suggesting age selection. There was a strong correlation between observed TCR beta diversity and the percentage of naive T cells measured by flow cytometry. Estimates of total diversity from one million sequenced T cells were regarded as lower bounds and underestimates.

The germline V gene (reference sequence) sets CDR1 to SGHNT and CDR2 to YYREEE. V loses 0 bases of germline sequence and J loses 7 bases, and the interval between the two ends is 16 bases. The CDR3 holds 15 amino acids from the cysteine to the phenylalanine. The CDR3 DNA has 45 bases and is translated from base 1. The donors were roughly 40 Caucasian individuals from Russia, aged 6 to 90 years, who were systemically healthy. Approximately 10 milliliters of peripheral blood were collected from each donor into EDTA-treated Vacutainer tubes. PBMCs were isolated by Ficoll-Paque density-gradient centrifugation, with at least 6.5 million obtained per sample. Total RNA, at least 6 micrograms per sample, was extracted from PBMCs with Trizol reagent. For every donor, flow cytometry on a PBMC aliquot measured the percentage of naive CD45RAhigh/CD27high T cells. The method behind the library was 5' RACE. This sample was sequenced with an Illumina HiSeq 2500. A second PCR of about 6 to 12 cycles was run with a J-beta primer mix and a sample-barcoded 5' primer. Each TCR beta cDNA molecule received a unique molecular identifier from a template-switch 5' adaptor carrying 12 random nucleotides. Each sample yielded at least 3 million CDR3-containing paired-end reads. First-strand cDNA synthesis was performed from all RNA using the Mint cDNA synthesis kit, with priming by a TRBC-specific oligonucleotide. All cDNA was treated with uracil-DNA glycosylase and then went through a first 18-cycle PCR with the universal primers M1SS and BC2_uni_R. From the authors' description of their analysis: Each sample was normalized by randomly selecting 1 million high-quality reads, each carrying a distinct molecular identifier. Reads with shared molecular identifiers were discarded instead of being binned into consensus sequences. CDR3 identification, clonotype clustering and error correction used MiTCR with a Q25 quality threshold and the strictest error-elimination algorithm. A nonparametric unseen species model using Euler transformation provided a lower-bound estimate of total TCR beta diversity. In-frame beta chains were kept once TCRdb had trimmed the public reads at Q25 with fastp and called clones with MiXCR. Every entry covers one CDR3 protein and lists the most common genes and DNA from its rows. The V and J calls shown here were made by TCRdb, not taken from the authors' results. Counted in this sample were around 990,000 distinct CDR3 sequences; approximately 26% of them appeared once. Clones ranked in the top ten supply less than 0.75% of the sample.

The same sample was also used in a study of T cells of mothers and their children. From that second study: Donors were nine systemically healthy Caucasian individuals: three mothers and their six children. cDNA synthesis consumed the entire amount of extracted RNA, loaded at about 1.6 ug RNA in each 15 ul reaction. In the second PCR, sample barcodes and 2-4 random nucleotides were introduced via the M1S primer. Over 9 million TCR beta CDR3 reads came from each mother, compared with 2.5 million to 3.5 million reads from each child. In both related and unrelated pairs, thymic selection shapes the output of TCR recombination in a similar way, with inherited differences having only a minor effect. Normalized repertoire overlap was always found to be slightly, but never significantly, higher in related mother-child pairs than in unrelated mother-child pairs. No persistent microchimeric T cell clones were found, with a detection sensitivity of 85 to 100 clones per million clonotypes. Deep NGS was used in the study to compare the TCR beta repertoires of mothers and children and to look for features that separate related mother-child pairs from unrelated individuals. Mothers averaged roughly 40 +/- 4 years of age and children averaged approximately 12 +/- 4 years. After adapter ligation with NEBNext reagents, the libraries were sequenced on Illumina HiSeq 2000 with 100+100 nt paired-end reads. To avoid cross-contamination, the mother libraries and the child libraries were prepared a month apart and sequenced in separate runs. Each donor had between about 500,000 and 2,300,000 distinct TCR beta clonotypes identified. Naive TCR beta clonotypes were estimated from low-frequency clonotypes matched to each donor's FACS-determined naive share, without sorting.

Sequencing was performed on blood. The clonotype originates from a girl aged 2-10 years in good health. Recombination joined TRBV5-4 with TRBJ1-2; no D gene call is confident. This receptor has the CDR3 CASSLAGGSNGGYTF. Read as DNA, the sequence is TGTGCCAGCAGCTTGGCCGGCGGTAGTAATGGTGGCTACACCTTC. Reference TRBV5-4 and TRBJ1-2 genes cover what lies past the CDR3, so the full variable domain is ETGVTQSPTHLIKTRGQQVTLRCSSQSGHNTVSWYQQALGQGPQFIFQYYREEENGRGNFPPRFSGLQFPNYSSELNVNALELDDSALYLCASSLAGGSNGGYTFGSGTRLTVV.